This entry is about one T cell receptor beta chain. Germline V gene data show CDR1 as MDHEN and CDR2 as SYDVKM. This CDR3 comprises 15 residues. Trimming left V 5 bases short and J 6 bases short, with 20 bases between. The repertoire was sequenced with immunoSEQ multiplex PCR; TCRdb's copy has only in-frame clones and lacks some. The sample has approximately 38,000 clones; about 92% are singletons. The sample comes from a study of T cell changes during pregnancy in multiple sclerosis. The TCR sequence derives from a female donor with multiple sclerosis, enrolled in a pregnancy study. This sequence joins TRBV28 and TRBJ2-7; D is possibly TRBD2 (6 bases). This sample comprised CD8+ T cells from peripheral blood mononuclear cells, obtained in the third trimester of pregnancy. The CDR3 spells CASSRLANNPSEQYF. CDR3 in DNA: TGTGCCAGCAGTCGTCTAGCGAATAATCCTAGCGAGCAGTACTTC.